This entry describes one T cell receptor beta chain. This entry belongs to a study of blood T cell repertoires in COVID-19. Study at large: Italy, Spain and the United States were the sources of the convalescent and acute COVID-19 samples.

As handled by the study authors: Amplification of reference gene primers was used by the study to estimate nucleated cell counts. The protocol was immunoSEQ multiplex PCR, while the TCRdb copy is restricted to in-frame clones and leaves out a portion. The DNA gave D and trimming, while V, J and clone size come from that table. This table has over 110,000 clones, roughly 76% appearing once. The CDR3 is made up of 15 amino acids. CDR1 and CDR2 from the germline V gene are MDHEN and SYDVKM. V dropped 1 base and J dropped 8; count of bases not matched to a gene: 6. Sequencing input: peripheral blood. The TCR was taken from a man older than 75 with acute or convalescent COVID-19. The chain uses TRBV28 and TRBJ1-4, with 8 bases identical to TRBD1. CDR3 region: CASSLFVPGGEKLFF. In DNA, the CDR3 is TGTGCCAGCAGTTTATTTGTCCCAGGGGGCGAAAAACTGTTTTTT.